These 25 T cell receptor beta chains were all obtained from the same sample, sequenced in a study of early T cells in non-severe SARS-CoV-2 infection. TCRdb ran MiXCR on the 5' RACE reads and lists one entry per CDR3 protein. The sample carries 45,000 or so distinct CDR3 sequences, about 11% recorded once. The sequenced material came from whole blood. The receptors were gathered from an adult who was a healthcare worker with PCR-confirmed SARS-CoV-2 infection or an uninfected control (not recorded which).

Many counts were recorded for this clonotype. This chain joins TRBV7-2 and TRBJ2-1; TRBD2 agrees at 9 bases. V dropped 6 bases and J dropped 2; count of bases not matched to a gene: 5. CDR1 and CDR2 (germline): SGHTA, FQGNSA. The CDR3 consists of 15 residues. The CDR3: CASSVSSGAYNEQFF. Written as DNA, the CDR3 is TGTGCCAGCAGTGTTTCTAGCGGGGCCTACAATGAGCAGTTCTTC. The complete variable domain, with remaining parts taken from reference TRBV7-2 and TRBJ2-1, reads GAGVSQSPSNKVTEKGKDVELRCDPISGHTALYWYRQSLGQGLEFLIYFQGNSAPDKSGLPSDRFSAERTGGSVSTLTIQRTQQEDSAVYLCASSVSSGAYNEQFFGPGTRLTVL.

This clonotype was seen a single time. A much larger clone is a single base away; this may be a read error. The CDR3 sequence: CASSPRVGTGNNQPQHF. In nucleotides, the CDR3 is TGTGCCAGCAGCCCCAGAGTCGGGACAGGGAATAATCAGCCCCAGCATTTT. The rearrangement links TRBV7-8 to TRBJ1-5; 9 positions agree with TRBD1. Germline trimming cut 5 bases from V and 4 bases from J; bases unmatched to any gene: 12. Germline V gives CDR1 SGHVS, CDR2 FQNEAQ. CDR3 length: 17 amino acids.

The J gene is TRBJ2-5, the V gene TRBV7-2, with 8 bases identical to TRBD1. The CDR3 contains 14 residues. Germline CDR1 is SGHTA and CDR2 is FQGNSA. V was pared by 3 bases and J by 5 bases, with 5 bases of the junction left unmatched. This chain's CDR3 is CASSLTGVLETQYF. The DNA for the CDR3 is TGTGCCAGCAGCTTGACAGGGGTTTTGGAGACCCAGTACTTC.

This clonotype was seen ten or more times. The V call is TRBV29-1, the J call TRBJ1-1; TRBD1 is a possible D gene (6 bases). CDR1 SQVTM and CDR2 ANQGSEA come from the germline V gene. The CDR3 totals 16 residues. The germline V and J ends were trimmed by 5 bases and 0 bases, with 19 bases remaining between them. CDR3 residues: CSVFPGQRPMNTEAFF. CDR3 bases: TGCAGCGTTTTTCCGGGACAACGCCCTATGAACACTGAAGCTTTCTTT. The whole variable domain, remainder taken from reference TRBV29-1 and TRBJ1-1, is SAVISQKPSRDICQRGTSLTIQCQVDSQVTMMFWYRQQPGQSLTLIATANQGSEATYESGFVIDKFPISRPNLTFSTLTVSNMSPEDSSIYLCSVFPGQRPMNTEAFFGQGTRLTVV.

As for this clonotype: A much larger clone differs from this one at a single base, so this may be a read error. V usage is TRBV3-1 and J usage is TRBJ1-2; D call uncertain. Germline V gives CDR1 LGHDT, CDR2 YNNKEL (reference sequence). This CDR3 region has 13 residues. The CDR3, as DNA: TGTGCCAGCACCCAAGATATTGGGGATGGCTACACCTTC. Its protein product is CASTQDIGDGYTF.

Of note for this clonotype: This may come from a read error, since a much larger clone is one base off. This rearrangement joins TRBV4-1 to TRBJ1-1, with D hard to call. The CDR3 sequence is 13 residues long. Germline V gene lookup returns CDR1 MGHRA and CDR2 YSYEKL. The chain's CDR3 is CASSQDPYTGAFF. The DNA of the CDR3 is TGCGCCAGCAGCCAAGACCCCTACACTGGAGCTTTCTTT.

This clonotype occurred many times. V usage is TRBV30 and J usage is TRBJ2-7; 9 bases line up with TRBD1. This CDR3 has 15 residues. Germline trimming cut 2 bases from V and 3 bases from J; bases unmatched to any gene: 8. The germline V gene has CDR1 GTSNPN and CDR2 SVGIG (reference sequence). CDR3: CAWSMSRDRVYEQYF. The CDR3 DNA follows: TGTGCCTGGAGTATGAGCCGGGACAGGGTCTACGAGCAGTACTTC.

This clonotype was found many times. The chain links TRBV5-1 to TRBJ2-2; D is uncertain. Per germline, CDR1 SGHRS and CDR2 YFSETQ. This CDR3 comprises 14 residues. The germline V and J ends were trimmed by 0 bases and 3 bases, with 6 bases remaining between them. CDR3 amino acids: CASSLVGYTGELFF. In DNA form, the CDR3 reads TGCGCCAGCAGCTTGGTGGGCTACACCGGGGAGCTGTTTTTT.

V and J are TRBV6-1 and TRBJ1-2; 12 bases are shared with TRBD1. Trimming removed 6 bases from V and 6 bases from J; junction bases left unmatched: 14. The CDR3 runs 17 residues. Germline V CDR1 and CDR2: MNHNS, SASEGT. For the CDR3, the DNA is TGTGCCAGCAGACCGACCAAACCGGGACAGGGGGCGGATGGCTACACCTTC. This gives the protein CASRPTKPGQGADGYTF.

At least ten counts were recorded for this clonotype. CDR3 region: CASSPLPPGGVYGYTF. In DNA, the CDR3 is TGTGCCAGCAGCCCCCTCCCCCCAGGGGGAGTGTATGGCTACACCTTC. This chain joins TRBV27 and TRBJ1-2, with 7 bases aligning to TRBD1. V dropped 6 bases and J dropped 5; count of bases not matched to a gene: 15. The CDR3 is made up of 16 amino acids. The germline V gene encodes CDR1 MNHEY and CDR2 SMNVEV (reference sequence).

In this sample, this clonotype turned up many times. The V call is TRBV27, the J call TRBJ2-1; 9 bases fit TRBD2. The CDR3 totals 17 residues. The germline gives CDR1 MNHEY, CDR2 SMNVEV (reference sequence). The J segment lost 4 bases and the V segment lost 5 bases, leaving 12 bases of the junction unmatched. CDR3 protein: CASSLRTLAGVYNEQFF. CDR3 coding DNA: TGTGCCAGCAGTCTCCGTACTTTAGCGGGGGTGTACAATGAGCAGTTCTTC.

This clonotype was recorded at least ten times. This rearrangement joins TRBV7-2 to TRBJ2-7; D is tentatively TRBD1 or TRBD2 (5 bases each). Germline values: CDR1 SGHTA, CDR2 FQGNSA. Deletions cut 7 bases from V and 2 bases from J, with 15 bases between. The CDR3 has 14 residues. CDR3 residues: CASNNKRGAYEQYF. As DNA, the CDR3 is TGTGCCAGCAACAACAAGCGAGGGGCCTACGAGCAGTACTTC.

This clonotype was observed many times. CDR3 sequence reads: CASSRGSSYNSPLHF. CDR3 sequence (DNA): TGTGCCAGCAGCAGAGGGAGCTCCTATAATTCACCCCTCCACTTT. V gene TRBV6-1 combines with J gene TRBJ1-6; no firm D call. Germline V lookup: CDR1 MNHNS, CDR2 SASEGT. The ends were cut back, 6 bases at V and 0 bases at J, with 9 bases in the middle. The CDR3 is 15 amino acids.

Details on this clonotype: This may be a read error: a much more frequent sequence differs by one nucleotide. V usage is TRBV5-5 and J usage is TRBJ1-5; 7 bases match TRBD1. The CDR3 runs 15 residues. J lost 9 bases, V lost 5 bases, and 14 bases had no gene match. CDR1 is SGHKS and CDR2 is YYEKEE in the germline V gene (reference sequence). Here the CDR3 reads CASSQAGTEAWPQHF. DNA of the CDR3: TGTGCCAGCAGTCAAGCCGGGACAGAGGCCTGGCCCCAGCATTTT.

This clonotype was observed a handful of times. The V gene is TRBV30, the J gene TRBJ2-3; tentatively, D is TRBD2 (6 bases). CDR1 and CDR2 (germline): GTSNPN, SVGIG (reference sequence). The length of the CDR3 is 14 residues. V was pared by 8 bases and J by 0 bases, with 15 bases between. The CDR3 sequence: CAAGAGASTDTQYF. The DNA of the CDR3 is TGTGCCGCAGGAGCGGGCGCGAGCACAGATACGCAGTATTTT.

The chain recombines TRBV5-5 with TRBJ1-1, with D tentatively TRBD1 (5 bases). Trimming cost V 4 bases and J 3 bases, with 16 bases left between them. The CDR3 is 15 residues long. CDR1 and CDR2 (germline): SGHKS, YYEKEE (reference sequence). CDR3 residues: CASSTTTWGDTEAFF. The CDR3 DNA sequence: TGTGCCAGCAGCACTACGACATGGGGGGACACTGAAGCTTTCTTT.

This clonotype was seen many times. The gene calls are TRBV18 and TRBJ2-5, with 7 nucleotides matching TRBD1. The CDR3 has 15 amino acids. With 4 bases clipped from V and 5 bases from J, the junction kept 10 bases outside the gene matches. CDR1 and CDR2 (germline): KGHSH, LQKENI. As DNA, the CDR3 is TGTGCCAGCTCACTGGCCGGGACAGAGCTCGAGACCCAGTACTTC. Translated: CASSLAGTELETQYF.

The sample holds many counts of this clonotype. This chain uses TRBV7-3 with TRBJ2-3; D is unclear. With 5 bases removed from V and 3 bases from J, the gap between germline ends came to 15 bases. The CDR3 sequence is 15 residues long. CDR1 and CDR2 (germline): SGHTA, FQGTGA. CDR3 sequence (DNA): TGTGCCAGCAGCCTCACGGGTTACGGGACAGATACGCAGTATTTT. It is translated as CASSLTGYGTDTQYF.

This clonotype has at least ten counts. This rearrangement joins TRBV28 to TRBJ2-7, with D perhaps matching TRBD2 (6 bases). CDR3 length equals 13 residues. The V end lost 5 bases, the J end lost 5 bases, and 13 bases lay between the germline ends. Germline V gene data show CDR1 as MDHEN and CDR2 as SYDVKM. CDR3 coding DNA: TGTGCCAGCAGTAACACGCCGGGGGACGAGCAGTACTTC. As protein: CASSNTPGDEQYF.

This clonotype was observed a handful of times. V is TRBV6-1 and J is TRBJ1-5; TRBD1 matches at 7 bases. V lost 7 bases and J lost 2; bases outside the gene matches: 2. The CDR3 has 13 residues. Germline V gives CDR1 MNHNS, CDR2 SASEGT. The CDR3 spells CASTGTGNQPQHF. The CDR3 nucleotides are TGTGCCAGCACAGGGACAGGCAATCAGCCCCAGCATTTT.

This clonotype was seen at least ten times. The chain has TRBV9 and TRBJ2-6; no definite D call. CDR1 and CDR2 (germline): SGDLS, YYNGEE. V lost 3 bases and J 0 bases, leaving 4 bases between the germline ends. CDR3 length equals 14 residues. CDR3: CASSGTSGANVLTF. CDR3 DNA sequence: TGTGCCAGCAGCGGGACCTCTGGGGCCAACGTCCTGACTTTC.

This clonotype was observed at least ten times. This chain uses TRBV14 with TRBJ1-6; 9 nucleotides align to TRBD1. The V gene end was trimmed by 4 bases and the J gene end by 10 bases; junction bases not matched to a gene: 8. CDR3 length: 15 residues. Germline assignment: CDR1 SGHDN and CDR2 FVKESK. The CDR3 loop reads CASSPTAGQGSPLHF. Here the CDR3 DNA reads TGTGCCAGCAGCCCAACCGCGGGACAGGGATCACCCCTCCACTTT.

The genes are TRBV7-2 and TRBJ2-3; no clear D. V was cut by 1 base and J by 1 base, with 9 bases left in between. The CDR3 is 15 residues long. Germline values: CDR1 SGHTA, CDR2 FQGNSA. For the CDR3, the DNA is TGTGCCAGCAGCTTAGTAGGACGCCGCACAGATACGCAGTATTTT. The encoded protein is CASSLVGRRTDTQYF.

At least ten counts were recorded for this clonotype. V is TRBV24-1 and J is TRBJ2-1; D unresolved. Trimming took off 1 base at V and 7 bases at J, with 19 bases between the two ends. The germline V gene has CDR1 KGHDR and CDR2 SFDVKD. This CDR3 comprises 17 residues. The CDR3 spells CATSDFVRAGSINEQFF. The DNA of the CDR3 is TGTGCCACCAGTGATTTCGTTAGGGCAGGCTCGATAAATGAGCAGTTCTTC.

The rearrangement uses TRBV19 and TRBJ2-3, with 9 positions matching TRBD2. Losses at the gene ends were 5 bases for V and 2 bases for J; bases not matched to a gene: 8. Per the germline V gene, CDR1 is LNHDA and CDR2 is SQIVND (reference sequence). This CDR3 spans 16 amino acids. The CDR3 sequence: CASSHPGLANTDTQYF. DNA of the CDR3: TGTGCCAGTAGTCACCCAGGACTAGCGAACACAGATACGCAGTATTTT.